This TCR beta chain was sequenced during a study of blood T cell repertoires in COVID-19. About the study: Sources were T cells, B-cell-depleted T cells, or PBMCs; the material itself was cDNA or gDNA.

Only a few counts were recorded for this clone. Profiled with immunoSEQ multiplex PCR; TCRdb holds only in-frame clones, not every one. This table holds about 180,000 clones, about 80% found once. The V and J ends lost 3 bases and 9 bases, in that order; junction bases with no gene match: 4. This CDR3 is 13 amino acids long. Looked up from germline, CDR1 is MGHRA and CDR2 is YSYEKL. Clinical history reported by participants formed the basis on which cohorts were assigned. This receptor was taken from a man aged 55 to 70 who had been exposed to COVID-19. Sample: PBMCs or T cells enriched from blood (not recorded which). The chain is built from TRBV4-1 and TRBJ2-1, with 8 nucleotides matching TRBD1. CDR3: CASSQTQGGEQFF. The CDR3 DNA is TGCGCCAGCAGCCAGACACAGGGGGGTGAGCAGTTCTTC.